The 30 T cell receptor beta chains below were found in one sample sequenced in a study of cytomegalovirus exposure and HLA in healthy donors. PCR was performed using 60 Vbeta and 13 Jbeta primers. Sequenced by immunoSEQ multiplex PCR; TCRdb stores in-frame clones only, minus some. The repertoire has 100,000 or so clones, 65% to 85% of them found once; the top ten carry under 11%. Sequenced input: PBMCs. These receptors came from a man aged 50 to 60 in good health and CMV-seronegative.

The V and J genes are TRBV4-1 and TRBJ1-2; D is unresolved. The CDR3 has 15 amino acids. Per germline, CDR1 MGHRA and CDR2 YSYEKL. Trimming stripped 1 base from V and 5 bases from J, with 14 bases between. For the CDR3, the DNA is TGCGCCAGCAGCCAAGGCGCCACTCCCAGGTATGGCTACACCTTC. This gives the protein CASSQGATPRYGYTF.

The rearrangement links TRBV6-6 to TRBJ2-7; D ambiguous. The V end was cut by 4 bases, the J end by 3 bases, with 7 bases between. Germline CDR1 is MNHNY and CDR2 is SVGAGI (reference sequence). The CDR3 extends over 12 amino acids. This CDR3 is CASSSFRYEQYF. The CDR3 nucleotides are TGTGCCAGCAGTTCGTTCCGCTACGAGCAGTACTTC.

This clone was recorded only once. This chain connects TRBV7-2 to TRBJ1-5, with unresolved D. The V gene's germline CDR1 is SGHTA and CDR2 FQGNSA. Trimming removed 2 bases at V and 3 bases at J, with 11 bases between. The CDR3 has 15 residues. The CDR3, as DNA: TGTGCCAGCAGCTTAACTGGGAGATTCAATCAGCCCCAGCATTTT. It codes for CASSLTGRFNQPQHF.

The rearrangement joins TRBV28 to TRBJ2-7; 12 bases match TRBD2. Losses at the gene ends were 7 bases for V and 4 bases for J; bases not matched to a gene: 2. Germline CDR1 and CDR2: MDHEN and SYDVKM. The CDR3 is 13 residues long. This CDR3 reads CASKLAGGYEQYF. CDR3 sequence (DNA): TGTGCCAGCAAACTAGCGGGAGGATACGAGCAGTACTTC.

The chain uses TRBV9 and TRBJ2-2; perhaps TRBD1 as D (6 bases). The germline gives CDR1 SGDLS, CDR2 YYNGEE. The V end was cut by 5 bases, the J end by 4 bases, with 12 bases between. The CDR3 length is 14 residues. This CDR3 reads CASRLGQFTGELFF. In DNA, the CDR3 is TGTGCCAGCAGACTAGGACAGTTCACCGGGGAGCTGTTTTTT.

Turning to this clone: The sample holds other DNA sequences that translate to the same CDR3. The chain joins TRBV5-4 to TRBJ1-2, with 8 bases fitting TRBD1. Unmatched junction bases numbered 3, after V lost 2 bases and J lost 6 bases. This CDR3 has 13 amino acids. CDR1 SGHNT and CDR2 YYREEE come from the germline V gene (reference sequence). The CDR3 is CASSFGQGDGYTF. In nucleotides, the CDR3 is TGTGCCAGCAGCTTCGGACAGGGAGATGGCTACACCTTC. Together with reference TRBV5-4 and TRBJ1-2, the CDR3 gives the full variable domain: ETGVTQSPTHLIKTRGQQVTLRCSSQSGHNTVSWYQQALGQGPQFIFQYYREEENGRGNFPPRFSGLQFPNYSSELNVNALELDDSALYLCASSFGQGDGYTFGSGTRLTVV.

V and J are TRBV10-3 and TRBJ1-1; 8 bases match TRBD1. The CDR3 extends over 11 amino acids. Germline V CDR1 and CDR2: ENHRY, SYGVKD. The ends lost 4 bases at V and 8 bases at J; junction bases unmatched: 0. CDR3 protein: CAISGTGEAFF. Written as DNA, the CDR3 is TGTGCCATCAGTGGGACAGGGGAAGCTTTCTTT.

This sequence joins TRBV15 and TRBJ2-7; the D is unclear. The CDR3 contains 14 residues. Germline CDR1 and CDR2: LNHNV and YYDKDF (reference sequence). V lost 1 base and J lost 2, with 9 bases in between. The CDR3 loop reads CATSRGGKTYEQYF. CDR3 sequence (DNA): TGTGCCACCAGCAGAGGCGGCAAAACCTACGAGCAGTACTTC.

CDR3 region: CASSQPDRLSPDNSPLHF. The CDR3 region has the DNA TGCGCCAGCAGTCAACCGGACAGGTTATCCCCGGATAATTCACCCCTCCACTTT. This rearrangement joins TRBV23-1 to TRBJ1-6, with 7 bases lining up with TRBD1. TRBV23-1 has ORF status, its function being uncertain. V was pared by 2 bases and J by 5 bases, with 12 bases of the junction left unmatched. This CDR3 is built from 18 residues.

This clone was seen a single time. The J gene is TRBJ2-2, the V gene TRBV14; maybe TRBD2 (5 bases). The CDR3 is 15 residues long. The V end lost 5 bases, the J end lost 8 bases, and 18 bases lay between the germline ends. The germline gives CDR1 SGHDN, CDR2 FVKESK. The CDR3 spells CASSVRSSYLGELFF. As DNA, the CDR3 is TGTGCCAGCAGCGTCCGCTCTAGCTACTTGGGGGAGCTGTTTTTT.

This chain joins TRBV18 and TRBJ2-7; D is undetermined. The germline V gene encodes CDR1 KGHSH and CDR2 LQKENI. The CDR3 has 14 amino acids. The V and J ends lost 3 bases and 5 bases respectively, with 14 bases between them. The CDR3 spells CASSPQSGANEQYF. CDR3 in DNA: TGTGCCAGCTCACCCCAGTCTGGAGCAAACGAGCAGTACTTC. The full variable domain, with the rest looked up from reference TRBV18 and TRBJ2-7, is NAGVMQNPRHLVRRRGQEARLRCSPMKGHSHVYWYRQLPEEGLKFMVYLQKENIIDESGMPKERFSAEFPKEGPSILRIQQVVRGDSAAYFCASSPQSGANEQYFGPGTRLTVT.

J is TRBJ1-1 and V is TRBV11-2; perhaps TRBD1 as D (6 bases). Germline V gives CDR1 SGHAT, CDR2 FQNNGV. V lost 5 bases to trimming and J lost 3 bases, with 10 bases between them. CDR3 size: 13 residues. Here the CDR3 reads CASSPGTYTEAFF. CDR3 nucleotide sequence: TGTGCCAGCAGCCCCGGGACATACACTGAAGCTTTCTTT.

In DNA, the CDR3 is TGTGCCAGCAGTTTACCCAGGGGATCGAATCAGCCCCAGCATTTT. Protein product: CASSLPRGSNQPQHF. The gene calls are TRBV28 and TRBJ1-5, with D tentatively TRBD1 (6 bases). The V end was cut by 2 bases, the J end by 4 bases, with 12 bases between. Germline V gene sequence: CDR1 MDHEN, CDR2 SYDVKM. The CDR3 sequence is 15 residues long.

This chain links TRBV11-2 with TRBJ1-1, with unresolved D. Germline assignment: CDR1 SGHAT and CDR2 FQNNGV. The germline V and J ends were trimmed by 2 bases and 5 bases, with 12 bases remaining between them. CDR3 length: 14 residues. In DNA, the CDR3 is TGTGCCAGCAGCTTATCATTTTACGGTACTGAAGCTTTCTTT. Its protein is CASSLSFYGTEAFF.

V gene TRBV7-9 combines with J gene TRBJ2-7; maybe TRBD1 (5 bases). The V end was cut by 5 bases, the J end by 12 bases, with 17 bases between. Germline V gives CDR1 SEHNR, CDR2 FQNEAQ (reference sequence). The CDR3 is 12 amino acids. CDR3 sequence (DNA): TGTGCCAGCAGCCAAGGTGACAGTAGGCCGTACTTC. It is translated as CASSQGDSRPYF.

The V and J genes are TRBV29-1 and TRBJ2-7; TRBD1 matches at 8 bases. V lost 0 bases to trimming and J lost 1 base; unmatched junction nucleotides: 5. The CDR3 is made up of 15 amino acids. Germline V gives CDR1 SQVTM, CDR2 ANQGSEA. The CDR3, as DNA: TGCAGCGTTGAAGATTACAGGGGGAAATCCTACGAGCAGTACTTC. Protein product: CSVEDYRGKSYEQYF.

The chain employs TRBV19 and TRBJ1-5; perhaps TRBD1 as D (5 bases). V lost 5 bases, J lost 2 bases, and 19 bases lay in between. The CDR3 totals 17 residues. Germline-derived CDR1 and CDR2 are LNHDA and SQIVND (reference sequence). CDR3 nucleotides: TGTGCCAGTAGTCAACCGCTCCAGGGTTATGGCAATCAGCCCCAGCATTTT. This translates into CASSQPLQGYGNQPQHF.

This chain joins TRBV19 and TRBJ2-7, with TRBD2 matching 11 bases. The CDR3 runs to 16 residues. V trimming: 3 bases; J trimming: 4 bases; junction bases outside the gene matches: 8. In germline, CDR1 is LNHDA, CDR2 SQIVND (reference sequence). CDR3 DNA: TGTGCCAGTAGTATGGAATTAGCGGGAGGGAGATACGAGCAGTACTTC. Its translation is CASSMELAGGRYEQYF.

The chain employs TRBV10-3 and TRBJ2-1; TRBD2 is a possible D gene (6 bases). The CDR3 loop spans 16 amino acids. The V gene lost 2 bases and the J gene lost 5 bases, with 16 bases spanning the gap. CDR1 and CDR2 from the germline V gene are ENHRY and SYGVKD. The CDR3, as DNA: TGTGCCATCAGTGAGCCCGCCGGGGGTCCCAACAATGAGCAGTTCTTC. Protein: CAISEPAGGPNNEQFF.

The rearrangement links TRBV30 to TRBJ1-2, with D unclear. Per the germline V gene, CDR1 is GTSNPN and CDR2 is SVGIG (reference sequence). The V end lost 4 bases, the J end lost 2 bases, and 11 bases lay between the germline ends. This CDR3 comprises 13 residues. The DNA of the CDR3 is TGTGCCTGGATCCCGACGGGAAACTATGGCTACACCTTC. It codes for CAWIPTGNYGYTF.

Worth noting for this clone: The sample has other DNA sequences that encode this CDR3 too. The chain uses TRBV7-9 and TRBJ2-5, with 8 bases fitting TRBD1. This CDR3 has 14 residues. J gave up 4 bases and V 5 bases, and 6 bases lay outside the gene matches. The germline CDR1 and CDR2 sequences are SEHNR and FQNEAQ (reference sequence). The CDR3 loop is CASSPGTGGETQYF. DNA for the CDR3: TGTGCCAGCAGCCCCGGGACAGGTGGAGAGACCCAGTACTTC.

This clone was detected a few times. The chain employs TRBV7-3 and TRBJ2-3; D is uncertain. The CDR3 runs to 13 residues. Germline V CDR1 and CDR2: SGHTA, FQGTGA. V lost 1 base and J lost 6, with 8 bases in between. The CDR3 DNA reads TGTGCCAGCAGCTTAAGTTCCCCGGATACGCAGTATTTT. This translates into CASSLSSPDTQYF.

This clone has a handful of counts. The CDR3 DNA reads as TGTGCCAGCAGCTGGGAAGGAAGGGGCGAGCCCCAGCATTTT. Protein sequence: CASSWEGRGEPQHF. This sequence joins TRBV5-5 and TRBJ1-5, with D possibly TRBD1 on 5 matching bases. The germline V gene encodes CDR1 SGHKS and CDR2 YYEKEE (reference sequence). Between the trimmed V and J ends, which lost 3 bases and 8 bases, there was a span of 15 bases. This CDR3 contains 14 residues.

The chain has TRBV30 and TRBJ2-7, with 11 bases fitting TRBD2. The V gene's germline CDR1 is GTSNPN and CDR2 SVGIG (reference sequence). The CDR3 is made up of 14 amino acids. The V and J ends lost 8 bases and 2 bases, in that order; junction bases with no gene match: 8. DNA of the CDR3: TGTGCCGGAGGGACTAGCGGTCTTGCCTACGAGCAGTACTTC. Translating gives CAGGTSGLAYEQYF. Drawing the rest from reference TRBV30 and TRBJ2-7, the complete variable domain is SQTIHQWPATLVQPVGSPLSLECTVEGTSNPNLYWYRQAAGRGLQLLFYSVGIGQISSEVPQNLSASRPQDRQFILSSKKLLLSDSGFYLCAGGTSGLAYEQYFGPGTRLTVT.

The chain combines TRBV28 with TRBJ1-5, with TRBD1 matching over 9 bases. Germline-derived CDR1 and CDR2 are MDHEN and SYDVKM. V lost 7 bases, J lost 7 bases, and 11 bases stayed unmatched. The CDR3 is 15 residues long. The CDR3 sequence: CASTLLGDRDQPQHF. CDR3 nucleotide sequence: TGTGCCAGCACTCTTTTAGGGGACAGGGACCAGCCCCAGCATTTT.

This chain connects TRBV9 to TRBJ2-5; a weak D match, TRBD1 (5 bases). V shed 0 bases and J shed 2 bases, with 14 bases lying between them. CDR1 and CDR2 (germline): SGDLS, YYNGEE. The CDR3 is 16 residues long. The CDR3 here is CASSVAGHMGQETQYF. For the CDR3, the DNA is TGTGCCAGCAGCGTAGCCGGACATATGGGGCAAGAGACCCAGTACTTC.

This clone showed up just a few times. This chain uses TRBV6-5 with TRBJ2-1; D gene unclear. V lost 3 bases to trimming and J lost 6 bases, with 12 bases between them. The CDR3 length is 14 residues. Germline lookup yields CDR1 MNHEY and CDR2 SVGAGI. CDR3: CASSYYPRINEQFF. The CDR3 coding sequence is TGTGCCAGCAGTTATTACCCGAGGATCAATGAGCAGTTCTTC.

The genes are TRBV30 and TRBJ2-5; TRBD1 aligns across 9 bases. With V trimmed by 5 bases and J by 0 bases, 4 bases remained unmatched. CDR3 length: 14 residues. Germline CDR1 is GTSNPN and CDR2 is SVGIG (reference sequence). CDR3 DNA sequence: TGTGCCTGGGGGACAGGGACGTACCAAGAGACCCAGTACTTC. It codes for CAWGTGTYQETQYF.

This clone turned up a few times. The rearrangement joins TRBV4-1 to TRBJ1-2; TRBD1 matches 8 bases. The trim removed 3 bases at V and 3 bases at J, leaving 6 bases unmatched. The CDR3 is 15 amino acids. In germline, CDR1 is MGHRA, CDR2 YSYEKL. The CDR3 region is CASSHPTGDHYGYTF. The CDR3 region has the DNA TGCGCCAGCAGCCACCCGACAGGGGACCACTATGGCTACACCTTC.

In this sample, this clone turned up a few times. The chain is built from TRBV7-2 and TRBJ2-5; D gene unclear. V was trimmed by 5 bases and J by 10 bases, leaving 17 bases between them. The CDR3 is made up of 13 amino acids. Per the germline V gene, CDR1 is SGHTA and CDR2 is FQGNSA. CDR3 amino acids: CASSTPQGVGQYF. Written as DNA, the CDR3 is TGTGCCAGCAGCACCCCCCAAGGAGTGGGCCAGTACTTC.